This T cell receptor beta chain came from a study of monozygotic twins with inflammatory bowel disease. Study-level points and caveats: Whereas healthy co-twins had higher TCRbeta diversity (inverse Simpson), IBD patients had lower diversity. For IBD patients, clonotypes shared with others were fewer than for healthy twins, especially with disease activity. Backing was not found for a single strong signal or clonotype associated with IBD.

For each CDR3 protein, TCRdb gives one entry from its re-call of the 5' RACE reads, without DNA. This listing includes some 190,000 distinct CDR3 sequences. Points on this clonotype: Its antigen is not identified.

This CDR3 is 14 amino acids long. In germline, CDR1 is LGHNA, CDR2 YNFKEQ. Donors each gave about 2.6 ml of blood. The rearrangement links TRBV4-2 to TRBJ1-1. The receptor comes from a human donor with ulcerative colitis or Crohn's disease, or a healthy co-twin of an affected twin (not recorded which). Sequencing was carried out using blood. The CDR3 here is CASSQGQPTPEAFF.